The source of this TCR beta chain is a study of CD8+CD57+ T cells in acquired aplastic anemia (dated by TCRdb to the late 2010s). Regarding the research as a whole: A mean of approximately 2.9 ug of DNA, ranging from about 0.19 to 27.4 ug, was extracted from sorted CD4+ and CD8+ cells. Mean read counts for healthy donor samples were 8.5 million to 10.8 million for CD4+ cells and about 12 million for CD8+ cells. Here is what the overall study found, with its caveats: Over 25 CD8+ CDR3 sequences were found in both patients and controls but appeared to be highly expressed in patients and within the immunodominant clones of the patients. Patients and healthy controls showed no significant difference in CD8+ Simpson's diversity (P=0.060).

TCR beta VDJ combination and CDR3 sequence profiling used genomic DNA as the template. An Illumina HiSeq 2000 was used for TCR repertoire sequencing. Under the source paper's analysis protocol: Repertoire assessment relied on Simpson's diversity index, CDR3 size and DJ length profiles, and TRBV/TRBJ rearrangement plots. Whichever DNA sequence was most abundant in the deep sequencing data was defined as the immunodominant clone. CDR3 amino acid sequences were checked for sharing between subjects and were compared against published repertoires and the VDJdb database. The public reads were reprocessed in TCRdb via fastp at Q25 and MiXCR, keeping in-frame beta chains. Identical CDR3 proteins give one entry, which carries the most common genes and DNA. V and J calls and clone size were set by TCRdb, not the authors. The sample table shows some 220,000 distinct CDR3 sequences, and about a third are seen once. 0.9% to 1.2% of the sample comes from the top ten.

In the study, sorted CD4+ and CD8+ blood T cells from patients with severe aplastic anemia and from healthy subjects underwent deep sequencing of TCR repertoires. Ficoll-Paque density gradient centrifugation was used to isolate peripheral blood mononuclear cells. Before DNA was extracted, CD4+ and CD8+ T cells were sorted using either FACS or magnetic beads. This clonotype was counted ten times or more. What antigen it recognizes has not been identified. Nothing much larger sits one base from this clone, and base qualities are not available. Via the germline V gene, CDR1 is SNHLY and CDR2 FYNNEI. From the cysteine through the phenylalanine, the CDR3 covers 11 amino acids. Here the CDR3 DNA is all that survives: 33 bases in frame from base 1. V is reduced by 4 bases and J by 8 bases, leaving a spacing of 8 bases between them.

In this chain, TRBV2 is recombined with TRBJ1-2, with the D segment identity uncertain. The TCR comes from a human donor in good health, serving as a control. The specimen sequenced was sorted CD4+, CD8+, or CD8+CD57+ T cells (not recorded which) from PBMCs. The CDR3 loop reads CASSAVGGYTF. The nucleotide sequence is given as TGTGCCAGCAGTGCCGTAGGCGGCTACACCTTC.